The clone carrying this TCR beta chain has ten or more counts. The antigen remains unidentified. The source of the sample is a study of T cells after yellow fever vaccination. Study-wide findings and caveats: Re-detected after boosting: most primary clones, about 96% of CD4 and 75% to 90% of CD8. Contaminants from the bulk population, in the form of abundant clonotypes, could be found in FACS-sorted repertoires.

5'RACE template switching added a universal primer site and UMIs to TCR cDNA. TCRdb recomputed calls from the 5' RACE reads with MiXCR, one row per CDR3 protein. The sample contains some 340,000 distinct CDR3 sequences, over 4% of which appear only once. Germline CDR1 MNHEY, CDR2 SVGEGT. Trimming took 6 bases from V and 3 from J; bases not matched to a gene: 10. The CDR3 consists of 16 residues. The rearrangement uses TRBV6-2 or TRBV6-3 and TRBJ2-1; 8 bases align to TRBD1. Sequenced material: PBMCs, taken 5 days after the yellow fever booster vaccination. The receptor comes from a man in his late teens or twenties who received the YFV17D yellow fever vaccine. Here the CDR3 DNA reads TGTGCCAGCAGCAAAATAACAGGGGGGAGCTACAATGAGCAGTTCTTC. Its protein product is CASSKITGGSYNEQFF.